The 11 T cell receptor beta chains in this list originate from one sample, sequenced in a study of blood T cells in healthy people across ages. Primers used in a second PCR of roughly 6 to 11 cycles were a sample-barcoded 5' primer and a J-beta primer mix. In TCRdb, the 5' RACE reads were re-called with MiXCR into one record per CDR3 protein. The table has 730,000 or so distinct CDR3 sequences, around 40% seen once; the top ten hold 20% to 25%. The specimen was blood. Every receptor here comes from a woman aged 55 to 70 in good health.

This clonotype came up once. The V call is TRBV2, the J call TRBJ2-3, with a tentative D call TRBD2 (6 bases). V lost 11 bases and J lost 0, with 15 bases in between. This CDR3 spans 14 amino acids. Per germline, CDR1 SNHLY and CDR2 FYNNEI. The CDR3 DNA reads as TGTGCCGGGAGGTGGGGCGCTAGCACAGATACGCAGTATTTT. Its protein is CAGRWGASTDTQYF. The full variable domain, completed using reference TRBV2 and TRBJ2-3, is EPEVTQTPSHQVTQMGQEVILRCVPISNHLYFYWYRQILGQKVEFLVSFYNNEISEKSEIFDDQFSVERPDGSNFTLKIRSTKLEDSAMYFCAGRWGASTDTQYFGPGTRLTVL.

The gene calls are TRBV12-3 or TRBV12-4 and TRBJ1-2; possibly TRBD1 for D (6 bases). Trimming removed 3 bases from V and 5 bases from J, with 13 bases in between. The CDR3 runs to 14 residues. The CDR3 spells CASSFRQESYGYTF. The CDR3, as DNA: TGTGCCAGCAGTTTCAGACAGGAATCTTATGGCTACACCTTC.

The chain recombines TRBV5-1 with TRBJ1-2; maybe TRBD1 (6 bases). The germline V and J ends were trimmed by 0 bases and 6 bases, with 12 bases remaining between them. Germline CDR1 and CDR2: SGHRS and YFSETQ. The CDR3 extends over 14 amino acids. The CDR3 region is CASSLAWGPDGYTF. The CDR3 DNA sequence: TGCGCCAGCAGCTTGGCCTGGGGGCCGGATGGCTACACCTTC.

The rearrangement joins TRBV15 to TRBJ1-5; D is undetermined. The germline V and J ends were trimmed by 0 bases and 7 bases, with 16 bases remaining between them. In germline, CDR1 is LNHNV, CDR2 YYDKDF (reference sequence). The CDR3 sequence is 16 residues long. The CDR3 reads CATSRDASGSGQPQHF. DNA of the CDR3: TGTGCCACCAGCAGAGATGCTTCGGGGTCGGGACAGCCCCAGCATTTT.

This clonotype has only a few counts. V and J are TRBV3-1 and TRBJ2-7; the D gene is possibly TRBD2 (5 bases). Germline V lookup: CDR1 LGHDT, CDR2 YNNKEL (reference sequence). V dropped 0 bases and J dropped 6 bases, with 9 bases sitting between them. The CDR3 is 13 residues long. The chain's CDR3 is CASSQENRGEQYF. For the CDR3, the DNA is TGTGCCAGCAGCCAAGAAAACCGGGGCGAGCAGTACTTC.

This chain joins TRBV4-1 and TRBJ2-3; the D gene is possibly TRBD1 (6 bases). Germline lookup yields CDR1 MGHRA and CDR2 YSYEKL. Trimming left V 2 bases short and J 5 bases short, with 14 bases between. This CDR3 has 15 residues. The CDR3 is CASSQPAGVQDTQYF. Written as DNA, the CDR3 is TGCGCCAGCAGCCAACCTGCAGGGGTTCAAGATACGCAGTATTTT.

For this clonotype: A much larger clone sits a single nucleotide away, making a read error possible. This rearrangement joins TRBV29-1 to TRBJ2-1, with D possibly being TRBD1 (6 bases). CDR1 and CDR2 (germline): SQVTM, ANQGSEA. The CDR3 extends over 11 amino acids. DNA of the CDR3: TGCAGTTCCCCGGCAGGGGAGACCCAGTTCTTC. Residues: CSSPAGETQFF.

The chain employs TRBV11-2 and TRBJ2-7; perhaps TRBD1 as D (5 bases). The DNA matches TRBJ2-5 better at its end, which makes the J call doubtful. Germline CDR1 reads SGHAT; CDR2 reads FQNNGV. The CDR3 consists of 15 residues. The DNA of the CDR3 is TGTGCCAGCAGCTTAGAAGGGGATCTTGGAGAGACCCAGTACTTC. Translating gives CASSLEGDLGETQYF.

J is TRBJ2-4 and V is TRBV6-6; 13 positions agree with TRBD2. The DNA end lines up better with TRBJ2-5; the J call may be wrong. The CDR3 length is 15 residues. Germline assignment: CDR1 MNHNY and CDR2 SVGAGI (reference sequence). The CDR3 DNA sequence: TGTGCCAGCAGGCGGACTAGCGGGGGTCAAGAGACCCAGTACTTC. Translated: CASRRTSGGQETQYF.

The J gene is TRBJ2-7, the V gene TRBV15; D is possibly TRBD1 (5 bases). CDR3 length: 15 amino acids. CDR1 LNHNV and CDR2 YYDKDF come from the germline V gene (reference sequence). The V end lost 4 bases, the J end lost 5 bases, and 18 bases lay between the germline ends. DNA of the CDR3: TGTGCCACCAGCACCATAGGACACCCCCTCAACGAGCAGTACTTC. Its translation is CATSTIGHPLNEQYF.

This clonotype was observed a few times. The CDR3 protein is CAHGGEGLYEQYF. The CDR3 nucleotides read TGTGCCCACGGTGGGGAGGGCCTTTACGAGCAGTACTTC. This chain links TRBV10-3 with TRBJ2-7; 7 bases map to TRBD2. The trim removed 11 bases at V and 4 bases at J, leaving 11 bases unmatched. The CDR3 totals 13 residues. Germline lookup yields CDR1 ENHRY and CDR2 SYGVKD.